The T cell receptor (beta chain) described here comes from a study of blood T cell repertoires in COVID-19. Study overall: Samples came from the United States, Italy and Spain, spanning acute and convalescent COVID-19. PBMCs, B-cell-depleted T cells, or T cells were the source of the cDNA or gDNA that made up the material.

Authors' analysis steps: Amplification of reference gene primers was used by the study to estimate nucleated cell counts. Sequenced by immunoSEQ multiplex PCR; TCRdb stores in-frame clones only, minus some. From that table come the V and J calls and clone size; the DNA was used to work out D and trimming. The top ten hold 5.5% to 7% of the sample, which has some 67,000 clones, 60% to 80% seen once. The sequence was collected from a woman in her sixties or seventies with acute or convalescent COVID-19. Sequenced: peripheral blood.

The CDR3 loop reads CASSLSPLRETQYF. CDR3 DNA: TGTGCCAGCAGCTTAAGCCCTCTGAGGGAGACCCAGTACTTC. The genes are TRBV7-9 and TRBJ2-5; D not resolved. Deletions cut 2 bases from V and 5 bases from J, with 12 bases between. The length of the CDR3 is 14 residues. The germline gives CDR1 SEHNR, CDR2 FQNEAQ (reference sequence).